This T cell receptor beta chain is drawn from a study of blood T cell repertoires in COVID-19. CDR3 size: 15 residues. Germline V gene lookup returns CDR1 SGHRS and CDR2 YFSETQ. Losses at the gene ends were 3 bases for V and 6 bases for J; bases not matched to a gene: 8. This clone was found once. Participants were aged about 18 to 90 years from 20 to 30 US areas. Grouping used clinical history reported by participants in a survey and questionnaire. Recovered status applied to Cohort 3 donors who had two consecutive negative PCRs. It also applied to those with clearance or with symptom resolution. Some clones are missing from TCRdb's copy, which holds only in-frame ones; the method was immunoSEQ multiplex PCR. The top ten clones hold about 5.7% of a sample with 250,000 to 400,000 clones, about 89% of them seen once.

V gene TRBV5-1 combines with J gene TRBJ1-4, with 7 bases fitting TRBD1. The sequenced material came from PBMCs or T cells enriched from blood (not recorded which). This clonotype was obtained from a woman aged 30 to 39 who had recovered from COVID-19. Written as DNA, the CDR3 is TGCGCCAGCAGCTCCGACTCAGGGGGTCATGAAAAACTGTTTTTT. It yields the protein CASSSDSGGHEKLFF.